This T cell receptor (beta chain) was captured by sequencing in a study of T cell responses to AZD1222 COVID-19 vaccine. Whole-study findings and limits: An increase in Spike-specific TCR breadth and depth was observed after two AZD1222 doses.

Only in-frame clones appear in the TCRdb table, and some are missing; sequencing was by immunoSEQ multiplex PCR. The data hold over 100,000 clones, with approximately 90% observed a single time. Note on this clone: As yet, its antigen is unknown.

This receptor was taken from an adult who received the AZD1222 COVID-19 vaccine. The sequencing used peripheral blood, collected 28 days after the second AZD1222 dose.

The CDR3, as DNA: TGTGCCAGTAGTCTCTTGTCCGGCTACACCTTC. Translating gives CASSLLSGYTF. The rearrangement uses TRBV19 and TRBJ1-2; D is unresolved. Trimming left V 5 bases short and J 8 bases short, with 9 bases between. CDR1 and CDR2 from the germline V gene are LNHDA and SQIVND (reference sequence). This CDR3 has 11 residues.